This T cell receptor (beta chain) derives from a study of T cells in Graves' hyperthyroidism and ophthalmopathy. Each person with ophthalmopathy scored at least 3 on the Clinical Activity Score, reached NOSPECS grade 4 or higher, and had been ill under 3 months. Criteria for exclusion of patients were uncontrolled infection, other autoimmune disease, pregnancy or lactation. Orbital computed tomography and thyroid ultrasound, together with serum TRAb and thyroxine and clinical symptoms, were used for diagnoses. PBMCs were obtained from 7.5 to 10 ml fresh peripheral blood. Amplification of TCR beta CDR3 regions was performed using RNA transcripts as template. The HTBI primer set drove a first-round RT-PCR of the TCR CDR3. TCRdb reprocessed the multiplex PCR reads via MiXCR and lists one record per CDR3 protein. The sample yields fewer than 650,000 distinct CDR3 sequences, about 14% seen once. This clonotype was detected ten times or more.

V dropped 4 bases and J dropped 4 bases, with 8 bases sitting between them. CDR1 is MNHNS and CDR2 is SASEGT in the germline V gene. The CDR3 sequence is 13 residues long. The clonotype was recovered from a woman between 35 and 50 years old with Graves' ophthalmopathy. This chain uses TRBV6-1 with TRBJ1-5, with D uncertain. The material sequenced was blood. CDR3 amino acids: CASSVERNQPQHF. In DNA form, the CDR3 reads TGTGCCAGCAGTGTAGAGAGGAATCAGCCCCAGCATTTT.